This T cell receptor (beta chain) was identified during a study of blood T cell repertoires in COVID-19. Study context: The analysed material was cDNA or gDNA that came from T cells, B-cell-depleted T cells, or PBMCs.

As regards this clone: A read error may account for a junction end that differs from germline.

Authors' data handling: Scientists estimated how many nucleated cells there were by amplifying reference gene primers. Sequencing used immunoSEQ multiplex PCR; TCRdb keeps in-frame clones, though not all of them. That table is the source of V, J and clone size, and D and trimming were worked out from the DNA. Here the sample spans 60,000 to 80,000 clones, 85% to 90% being singletons. Per the germline V gene, CDR1 is SGHRS and CDR2 is YFSETQ. The CDR3 is 14 residues long. The sample was peripheral blood. The TCR comes from a man in his 70s with acute or convalescent COVID-19. The V gene is TRBV5-1, the J gene TRBJ2-7, with 8 bases that match TRBD2. The CDR3 loop is CASSLVAGGYEQYF. CDR3 nucleotides: TGCGCCAGCAGTTTGGTGGCGGGAGGCTACGAGCAGTACTTC.